What follows describes a single TCR beta chain. The clone's antigen remains unknown. No much larger clonotype is one base removed from it; base qualities were not supplied. The sample is drawn from a study of blood T cells in healthy people across ages (dated by TCRdb to 2013 to 2016). A note on the overall study: Template switching captured roughly one uniquely barcoded TCR beta cDNA molecule per two T cells in model experiments. Using deep sequencing normalized with unique cDNA molecular identifiers, the study measured how TCR beta repertoire diversity changes with age. Four age groups were formed from the donors: young (average approximately 15 years), middle-aged (just under 40), aged (roughly 58) and long-lived (around 80). To avoid experimental bias, donors of different ages were randomly spread across the sequencing lanes. Two additional independent replicas of 1 million unique cDNA reads from the same blood draw were analyzed for two donors (one aged 18 to 30 and one aged 80 or older). Broader findings and caveats from the paper: Estimates of total diversity based on one million sequenced T cells were regarded as lower bounds and as underestimates. Because donor CMV infection status was unknown, age-related changes in expanded clonotypes were potentially confounded. Compared with the aged group, the long-lived group had more naive CD4+ T cells, fewer expanded clones and increased TCR diversity, suggesting age selection. The percentage of naive T cells measured by flow cytometry correlated strongly with observed TCR beta diversity. Bulk unsorted PBMC profiling prevented conclusive comparison of naive and antigen-experienced compartments. As age increased, observed TCR beta diversity per million T cells dropped in a roughly linear way, and a significant reduction was already evident by age about 36.

The CDR3 spans 15 residues, from the cysteine through the phenylalanine. This entry keeps only the CDR3 DNA: 45 bases, framed from base 1. According to the germline V gene, CDR1 reads SGHVS and CDR2 reads FQNEAQ. Ends trimmed: V by 5 bases, J by 13 bases; bases unmatched to a gene: 12. The library relied on 5' RACE. Sequencing instrument: Illumina HiSeq 2500. The second PCR ran for about 6 to 11 cycles and used a J-beta primer mix along with a sample-barcoded 5' primer. Each TCR beta cDNA molecule received a unique molecular identifier from a template-switch 5' adaptor carrying 12 random nucleotides. Each sample yielded at least 3 million CDR3-containing paired-end reads. All of the RNA was converted into first-strand cDNA using the Mint cDNA synthesis kit, with a TRBC-specific oligonucleotide serving as the primer. After uracil-DNA glycosylase treatment, a first 18-cycle PCR used universal primers M1SS and BC2_uni_R on all cDNA. As for the authors' bioinformatics: For normalization, 1 million high-quality reads were randomly selected from each sample, with every read carrying a distinct molecular identifier. Instead of being binned into consensus sequences, reads with shared molecular identifiers were discarded. MiTCR, run with a Q25 quality threshold and the strictest error-elimination algorithm, handled CDR3 identification, clonotype clustering and error correction. A nonparametric unseen species model with Euler transformation was used to estimate a lower bound on total TCR beta diversity. TCRdb reanalyzed the raw reads on its own, using fastp at Q25 for trimming and MiXCR for clone calling, and kept in-frame beta chains. Every CDR3 protein is listed once, alongside the most common genes and DNA of its rows. It is TCRdb's table, rather than the study itself, that gives the V and J calls and clone size. This sample lists over 600,000 distinct CDR3 sequences; roughly 50% were detected once. Clones ranked in the top ten supply about 26% of the sample.

Systemically healthy Caucasian individuals from Russia, over 30 in total and aged about 6 to 90 years, were included as donors. About 10 milliliters of peripheral blood were collected from each donor into EDTA-treated Vacutainer tubes. PBMCs were isolated by Ficoll-Paque density-gradient centrifugation, with at least 6 million obtained per sample. Total RNA, at least 6 micrograms per sample, was extracted from PBMCs with Trizol reagent. For every donor, flow cytometry on a PBMC aliquot measured the percentage of naive CD45RAhigh/CD27high T cells. This TCR derives from a middle-aged man in good health. The chain links TRBV7-8 with TRBJ2-4; 12 central nucleotides agree with TRBD2. The specimen was blood. This receptor has the CDR3 CASSLQLAGGPEQYF. The DNA sequence is TGTGCCAGCAGCCTCCAACTAGCGGGAGGACCTGAGCAGTACTTC.